The sequence of this T cell receptor beta chain was determined in a study of shared clonotypes between healthy human individuals. Study-wide results and caveats: Only blood was sampled, and tissue TCR repertoires likely differ from blood ones. Clonotypes that were shared across four donors made up 4.5% to 5% of naive CD4 clonotypes. Against clonotypes common to all four donors, non-shared ones had lower generation probabilities.

The CDR3 consists of 16 residues. Germline V gene sequence: CDR1 ENHRY, CDR2 SYGVKD. Germline trimming cut 3 bases from V and 1 base from J; bases unmatched to any gene: 4. Note on this clone: Antigen specificity is unknown.

Terminally differentiated effector memory CD45RA+ cells were excluded from the naive CD8 cells, which were CD45RO-negative and positively selected for CCR7. The study enrolled healthy HIV-negative adults without recent acute infections or vaccinations as donors. The assay was immunoSEQ multiplex PCR, and TCRdb's table has in-frame clones only and misses some. This table has around 1.9 million clones, about 92% appearing once. This receptor was taken from a man aged 18 to 30 in good health. Some clones in this sample may be carry-over from other donors' samples. Sequenced input: naive CD8+ T cells from PBMCs. This chain joins TRBV10-3 and TRBJ2-7, with 12 positions matching TRBD2. The CDR3 coding sequence is TGTGCCATCAGTGAACTAGCGGGAGGTCGGTCCTACGAGCAGTACTTC. It specifies CAISELAGGRSYEQYF.